This TCR beta chain comes out of a study of cytomegalovirus exposure and HLA in healthy donors. V shed 6 bases, J shed 6 bases, and the junction held 10 bases outside the gene matches. Germline V gene sequence: CDR1 MNHNS, CDR2 SASEGT. The CDR3 has 15 amino acids. Comment on this clone: What it binds is unknown.

The PCR was carried out with 60 Vbeta primers and 13 Jbeta primers. Using immunoSEQ multiplex PCR, the repertoire was profiled, and TCRdb retains in-frame clones only, with some absent. This table holds around 150,000 clones, approximately 8.9% found once. Study-level points and caveats: Prior analysis indicated that the majority of TCR beta V segments exhibited productivity approximately 87% or approximately 30% of the time. A likely sequencing artifact accounted for one observed cluster of highly shared sequence variants.

The source material was PBMCs. This clonotype originated in a woman between 40 and 55 years old in good health and CMV-seropositive. The chain couples TRBV6-1 to TRBJ1-2, with 10 nucleotides matching TRBD1. CDR3: CASRRQGAGKDGYTF. The CDR3 DNA reads as TGTGCCAGCAGAAGACAGGGGGCGGGGAAGGATGGCTACACCTTC.